This T cell receptor (beta chain) stems from a study of blood T cell repertoires in COVID-19. About the study: PBMCs, B-cell-depleted T cells, or T cells provided the cDNA or gDNA that made up the material.

Here immunoSEQ multiplex PCR was the method, and the copy in TCRdb shows in-frame clones only, minus some. The top ten clones hold roughly 8.7% of a sample with about 230,000 clones, more than 70% of them seen once. The CDR3 loop spans 13 amino acids. Germline V gene lookup returns CDR1 SNHLY and CDR2 FYNNEI. V was pared by 4 bases and J by 5 bases, with 11 bases between. Sequenced input: peripheral blood. The V gene is TRBV2, the J gene TRBJ1-1; D not resolved. This clonotype originated in a man between 40 and 49 years old with active or convalescent COVID-19. CDR3 sequence: CASSVAVLTEAFF. CDR3 DNA sequence: TGTGCCAGCAGTGTGGCAGTTTTAACTGAAGCTTTCTTT.